The 10 T cell receptor beta chains listed next were all sequenced from one sample in a study of OX40 agonist ivuxolimab in advanced cancers. The protocol was immunoSEQ multiplex PCR, while the TCRdb copy is restricted to in-frame clones and leaves out a portion. The sample comprises 40,000 to 45,000 clones, approximately 81% of which are singletons, and roughly 16% rests with the top ten. Sequences were derived from CD4+ or CD8+ T cells sorted from blood, sampled in a trial of the OX40 agonist ivuxolimab. Every receptor here comes from an adult with an advanced solid tumor such as melanoma, head and neck, liver or kidney cancer.

J is TRBJ2-7 and V is TRBV19, with 8 positions matching TRBD1. This CDR3 spans 15 amino acids. CDR1 is LNHDA, CDR2 SQIVND, per germline (reference sequence). The junction had 5 bases not matched to a gene; V was cut back by 2 bases and J by 2 bases. As DNA, the CDR3 is TGTGCCAGTAGTATAACAGGGGGGCCAACCTACGAGCAGTACTTC. Translation: CASSITGGPTYEQYF.

This clone was counted only a few times. The rearrangement links TRBV4-3 to TRBJ2-3; D is unclear. Germline-derived CDR1 and CDR2 are LGHNA and YSLEER. CDR3 length: 14 amino acids. V was shortened by 0 bases and J by 2 bases, with 6 bases between the two germline ends. The CDR3 DNA follows: TGCGCCAGCAGCCAAGATCAACCCACAGATACGCAGTATTTT. Its protein is CASSQDQPTDTQYF.

This chain uses TRBV5-1 with TRBJ1-6, with 10 positions matching TRBD1. This CDR3 region has 15 residues. Germline CDR1 reads SGHRS; CDR2 reads YFSETQ. V lost 4 bases and J lost 15; bases outside the gene matches: 13. This CDR3 is CASSPGQGFSLGLHF. CDR3 nucleotide sequence: TGCGCCAGCAGCCCGGGACAGGGGTTTTCACTCGGCCTCCACTTT.

DNA of the CDR3: TGTGCCAGCAGCGTAAGTGAGGGGGGACTAGCGGGAACCGGGGAGCTGTTTTTT. Translated, it gives CASSVSEGGLAGTGELFF. The genes are TRBV9 and TRBJ2-2; 13 nucleotides align to TRBD2. The germline V gene encodes CDR1 SGDLS and CDR2 YYNGEE. The CDR3 is 18 residues long. The V and J ends lost 1 base and 5 bases, in that order; junction bases with no gene match: 8.

The CDR3 protein is CASSSRRSYEQYF. The CDR3 DNA is TGTGCCAGCAGTTCACGCCGGTCCTACGAGCAGTACTTC. The rearrangement links TRBV7-2 to TRBJ2-7, with D unresolved. V lost 6 bases to trimming and J lost 1 base, with 10 bases between them. CDR3 length: 13 residues. Germline CDR1 is SGHTA and CDR2 is FQGNSA.

The rearrangement joins TRBV11-3 to TRBJ2-3; D gene uncertain. Germline values: CDR1 SGHNT, CDR2 YENEEA. CDR3 length: 17 amino acids. Trimming took off 4 bases at V and 2 bases at J, with 19 bases between the two ends. The CDR3 sequence is CASSSREDGPNTDTQYF. The CDR3 DNA reads TGTGCCAGCAGCTCACGAGAGGACGGGCCCAACACAGATACGCAGTATTTT.

The chain couples TRBV4-1 to TRBJ2-1, with D hard to call. The CDR3 is made up of 15 amino acids. Per germline, CDR1 MGHRA and CDR2 YSYEKL. Trimming removed 1 base at V and 0 bases at J, with 7 bases between. CDR3 sequence (DNA): TGCGCCAGCAGCCAAGCAGGAAGCTCCTACAATGAGCAGTTCTTC. Translating gives CASSQAGSSYNEQFF.

The chain employs TRBV19 and TRBJ2-2; possibly TRBD1 for D (6 bases). The germline V gene encodes CDR1 LNHDA and CDR2 SQIVND (reference sequence). Trimming took off 5 bases at V and 3 bases at J, with 10 bases between the two ends. The CDR3 runs 14 residues. CDR3 DNA sequence: TGTGCCAGTAGTGATCCAGGGGACACCGGGGAGCTGTTTTTT. This codes for CASSDPGDTGELFF.

Comment on this clone: The same CDR3 is also encoded by other DNA sequences in this sample. CDR3 sequence reads: CASSLQDQPQHF. As DNA, the CDR3 is TGTGCCAGTAGTTTACAGGATCAGCCCCAGCATTTT. The chain has TRBV19 and TRBJ1-5, with a possible D match to TRBD1 (5 bases). Germline V CDR1 and CDR2: LNHDA, SQIVND (reference sequence). With 5 bases removed from V and 5 bases from J, the gap between germline ends came to 7 bases. This CDR3 has 12 residues.

This clone was recorded once. The chain carries TRBV7-2 and TRBJ2-5; no clear D gene. With 3 bases removed from V and 4 bases from J, the gap between germline ends came to 9 bases. The CDR3 is 13 amino acids. CDR1 is SGHTA and CDR2 is FQGNSA in the germline V gene. CDR3 nucleotide sequence: TGTGCCAGCAGCTTCCCTCCCGGAGAGACCCAGTACTTC. Translated, it gives CASSFPPGETQYF.